This TCR beta chain was obtained from a study of cytomegalovirus exposure and HLA in healthy donors. Germline V gene data show CDR1 as SNHLY and CDR2 as FYNNEI. V lost 6 bases and J 0 bases, leaving 9 bases between the germline ends. This CDR3 has 14 amino acids. Primers included in the PCR were 60 Vbeta and 13 Jbeta primers. The repertoire was sequenced with immunoSEQ multiplex PCR; TCRdb's copy has only in-frame clones and lacks some. The table shows about 94,000 clones, with roughly 80% occurring only once. What was sequenced was PBMCs. This clonotype was sampled from a human donor in good health. The chain combines TRBV2 with TRBJ1-5; weak D call: TRBD1 (6 bases). CDR3 amino acids: CASRGQFSNQPQHF. CDR3 DNA: TGTGCCAGCAGGGGACAATTTAGCAATCAGCCCCAGCATTTT.